This T cell receptor beta chain is from a study of response to subunit inactivated influenza vaccine. This clonotype appeared many times. J was trimmed by 1 base and V by 6 bases; bases with no gene match: 20. The CDR3 is 20 residues long. TCRdb analysed the RT-PCR reads with MiXCR anew, one entry per CDR3 protein. This sample has around 580,000 distinct CDR3 sequences; roughly 15% occur once, and the top ten carry over 8.5%. The sequence was collected from a man aged 45-60 years who received an inactivated influenza vaccine. J is TRBJ2-3 and V is TRBV12-3 or TRBV12-4, with TRBD1 identical over 9 bases. The sample in question was PBMCs from blood, obtained 12 days after vaccination. CDR3 sequence reads: CASRRRNRGLSAPGTDTQYF. Here the CDR3 DNA reads TGTGCCAGCAGGCGGAGGAACAGGGGGCTTTCCGCTCCCGGCACAGATACGCAGTATTTT.